The subject of this entry is one TCR beta chain. This sample is drawn from a study of blood T cell repertoires in COVID-19. The repertoire was sequenced with immunoSEQ multiplex PCR; TCRdb's copy has only in-frame clones and lacks some. The table shows more than 300,000 clones, with 89% occurring only once. The clonotype was recovered from a woman aged 25-40 years who had recovered from COVID-19. Sequences were obtained from PBMCs or T cells enriched from blood (not recorded which).

The CDR3 loop is CASSPGQQRRKDSEAFF. As DNA, the CDR3 is TGTGCCAGCAGCCCCGGACAGCAACGGAGAAAGGACTCTGAAGCTTTCTTT. The J gene is TRBJ1-1, the V gene TRBV7-9; perhaps TRBD1 as D (6 bases). The germline gives CDR1 SEHNR, CDR2 FQNEAQ (reference sequence). V was pared by 5 bases and J by 6 bases, with 25 bases between. The CDR3 contains 17 residues.